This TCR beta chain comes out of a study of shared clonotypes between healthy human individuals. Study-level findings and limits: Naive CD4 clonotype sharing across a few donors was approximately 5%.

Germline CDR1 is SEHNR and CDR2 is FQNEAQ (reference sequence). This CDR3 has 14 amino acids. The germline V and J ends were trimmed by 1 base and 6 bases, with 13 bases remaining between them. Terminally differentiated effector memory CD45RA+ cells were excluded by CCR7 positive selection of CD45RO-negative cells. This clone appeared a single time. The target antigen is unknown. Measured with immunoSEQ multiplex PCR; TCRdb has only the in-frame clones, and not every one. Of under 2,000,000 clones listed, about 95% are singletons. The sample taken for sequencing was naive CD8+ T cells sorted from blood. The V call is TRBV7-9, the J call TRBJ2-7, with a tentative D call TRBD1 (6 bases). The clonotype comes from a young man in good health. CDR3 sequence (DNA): TGTGCCAGCAGCTTAGACAGGGAGAGGGTCGAGCAGTACTTC. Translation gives CASSLDRERVEQYF.